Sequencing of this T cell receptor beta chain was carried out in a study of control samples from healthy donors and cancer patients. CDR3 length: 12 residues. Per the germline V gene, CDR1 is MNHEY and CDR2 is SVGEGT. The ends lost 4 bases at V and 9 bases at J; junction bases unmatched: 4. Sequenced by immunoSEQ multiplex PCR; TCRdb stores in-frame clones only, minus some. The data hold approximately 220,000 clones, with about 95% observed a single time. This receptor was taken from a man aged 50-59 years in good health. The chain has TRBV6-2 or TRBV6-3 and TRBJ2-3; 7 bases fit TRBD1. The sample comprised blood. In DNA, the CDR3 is TGTGCCAGCAGTTCACAGGGGACGACGCAGTATTTT. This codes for CASSSQGTTQYF.